A selection of T cell receptor beta chains follows, all from one sample in a study of blood T cell repertoires in COVID-19. TCRdb's table, derived via immunoSEQ multiplex PCR, lists solely in-frame clones and lacks some. The table shows 100,000 to 150,000 clones, with roughly 85% occurring only once. Sample: peripheral blood. The receptors stem from a woman aged 80 or older with acute or convalescent COVID-19. Both conserved end residues are part of each CDR3. The order of the fields is clone size, V gene, D gene, J gene, CDR3 DNA, CDR3 protein. D genes are given only for firm matches. Expanded clones get a size class; other rows say once, few or many, or leave the size out.

few,TRBV11-2,NA,TRBJ1-1,TGTGCCAGCAGCTTAGCCATAATCCCAGGTGAAGCTTTCTTT,CASSLAIIPGEAFF
NA,TRBV9,NA,TRBJ1-6,TGTGCCAGCAGCACGGGACAACACCGTTCACCCCTCCACTTT,CASSTGQHRSPLHF
NA,TRBV24-1,NA,TRBJ2-1,TGTGCCACCAGTGGGTCGGCGGGATACAATGAGCAGTTCTTC,CATSGSAGYNEQFF
NA,TRBV28,TRBD2,TRBJ2-1,TGTGCCAGCTCACTTGGCGGGGGTAAATACAATGAGCAGTTCTTC,CASSLGGGKYNEQFF
NA,TRBV11-3,NA,TRBJ2-2,TGTGCCAGCAGCTTAACTACAGGGTCCACCGGGGAGCTGTTTTTT,CASSLTTGSTGELFF
NA,TRBV6-5,TRBD1,TRBJ2-7,TGTGCCAGCAGTCCTCGGACAGGTTCCTACGAGCAGTACTTC,CASSPRTGSYEQYF
NA,TRBV2,NA,TRBJ1-2,TGTGCCAGCAGTGATTCGTCGGGTTTATACACCTTC,CASSDSSGLYTF
NA,TRBV20-1,TRBD1,TRBJ1-6,TGCAGTGCTAGTGCCAGGGGGCGATCCTATAATTCACCCCTCCACTTT,CSASARGRSYNSPLHF
once,TRBV29-1,NA,TRBJ2-2,TGCAGCGTTGAAGGTTCGAGGGTTGGTCGCACCGGGGAGCTGTTTTTT,CSVEGSRVGRTGELFF
NA,TRBV7-3,NA,TRBJ1-2,TGTGCCAGCAGCGGTGGAGGGTCGGACTATGGCTACACCTTC,CASSGGGSDYGYTF
NA,TRBV20-1,NA,TRBJ2-7,TGCAGTGCCCGAGACAGCTACGAGCAGTACTTC,CSARDSYEQYF
NA,TRBV28,NA,TRBJ2-1,TGTGCCAGCAGTCTCAGGGTACCCAAAGAGCAGTTCTTC,CASSLRVPKEQFF
NA,TRBV5-4,NA,TRBJ1-6,TGTGCCAGCAGCTTTGGACGGGAGGGGGATTCACCCCTCCACTTT,CASSFGREGDSPLHF
NA,TRBV10-3,NA,TRBJ1-1,TGTGCCATCAGTGAGATACCGGGTGGGGCTTTCTTT,CAISEIPGGAFF
NA,TRBV2,NA,TRBJ1-4,TGTGCCACTGGGAGGAGTCGCTCGGACCTGTTTTTT,CATGRSRSDLFF
NA,TRBV5-4,TRBD2,TRBJ2-1,TGTGCCAGCAGCTCCGGGACTAGCATACATGAGCAGTTCTTC,CASSSGTSIHEQFF